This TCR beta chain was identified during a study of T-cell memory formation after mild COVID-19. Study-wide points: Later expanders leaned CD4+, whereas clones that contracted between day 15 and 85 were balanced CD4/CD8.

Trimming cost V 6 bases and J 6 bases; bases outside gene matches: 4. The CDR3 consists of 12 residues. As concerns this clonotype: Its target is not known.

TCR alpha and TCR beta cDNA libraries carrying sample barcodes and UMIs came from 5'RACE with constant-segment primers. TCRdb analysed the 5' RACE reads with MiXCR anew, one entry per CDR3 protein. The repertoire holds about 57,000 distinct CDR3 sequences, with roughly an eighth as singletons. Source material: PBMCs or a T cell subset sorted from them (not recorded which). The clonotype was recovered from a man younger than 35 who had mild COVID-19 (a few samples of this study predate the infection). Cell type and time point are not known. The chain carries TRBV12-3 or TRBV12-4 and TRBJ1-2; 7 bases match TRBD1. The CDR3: CASSRGQDGYTF. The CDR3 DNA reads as TGTGCCAGCAGCCGAGGACAGGATGGCTACACCTTC.